The rows below give T cell receptor beta chains drawn from one sample of a study of blood T cell repertoires in COVID-19. The method was immunoSEQ multiplex PCR; TCRdb's version includes in-frame clones alone and lacks a portion of them. In the table there are 180,000 or so clones, just over 85% of which are singletons. What was sequenced was peripheral blood. The receptors shown here come from a man aged 55 to 70 with acute or convalescent COVID-19. CDR3s include the opening cysteine and the closing phenylalanine or tryptophan. D genes are given only for firm matches. Where a row states a size, it is once, few, many or the class of an expanded clone; other rows omit it.

>-|TRBV5-1|TRBJ1-2|-
TGCGCCAGCAGCTTTCAGGGGAACTATGGCTACACCTTC
CASSFQGNYGYTF
>TRBD1|TRBV28|TRBJ1-3|-
TGTGCCAGCAGTCCACTGGACAGGGGGCTATATGGAAACACCATATATTTT
CASSPLDRGLYGNTIYF
>TRBD2|TRBV5-1|TRBJ2-2|-
TGCGCCAGCAGCTTGGCCCCGGGACTAGCGGCGAACACCGGGGAGCTGTTTTTT
CASSLAPGLAANTGELFF
>-|TRBV9|TRBJ2-5|-
TGTGCCAGCAGCGTAGAGGGGGCCGGGAGCCAGTACTTC
CASSVEGAGSQYF
>-|TRBV2|TRBJ1-2|-
TGTGCCAGCAGTCTTCTCTATGGCTACACCTTC
CASSLLYGYTF
>-|TRBV6-6|TRBJ2-7|-
TGTGCCAGCAGTTACTCGAGGTCCCTGAACGAGCAGTACTTC
CASSYSRSLNEQYF
>-|TRBV19|TRBJ2-7|-
TGTGCCAGTAGTATCGCCCGGGTGGATTGGCCCCACGAGCAGTACTTC
CASSIARVDWPHEQYF
>-|TRBV7-6|TRBJ1-1|-
TGTGCCAGCAGCACCTCGGGACTGTACACTGAAGCTTTCTTT
CASSTSGLYTEAFF
>-|TRBV18|TRBJ1-2|-
TGTGCCAGCTCACCTGACAGGAACTATGGCTACACCTTC
CASSPDRNYGYTF
>TRBD1|TRBV15|TRBJ2-2|-
TGTGCCACCGGACAGGACACCATCGCGAACACCGGGGAGCTGTTTTTT
CATGQDTIANTGELFF
>TRBD2|TRBV6-5|TRBJ2-3|-
TGTGCCAGCAGTTACTCGACGGGAGGGTTCGCAGATACGCAGTATTTT
CASSYSTGGFADTQYF
>TRBD1|TRBV2|TRBJ2-2|-
TGTGCCAGCAGCGCGCGACAGGGGATAGGGGAGCTGTTTTTT
CASSARQGIGELFF
>TRBD1|TRBV5-4|TRBJ1-6|-
TGTGCCAGCAGCTCATTCGACAGGGGTAATTCACCCCTCCACTTT
CASSSFDRGNSPLHF
>-|TRBV7-9|TRBJ1-5|few
TGTGCCAGCAGCGACACTGATCAGCCCCAGCATTTT
CASSDTDQPQHF
>-|TRBV7-3|TRBJ2-2|once
TGTGCCAGCAGCGCCACTCACGGGAACACCGGGGAGCTGTTTTTT
CASSATHGNTGELFF
>TRBD2|TRBV6-6|TRBJ2-7|once
TGTGCCAGCGCTCTAGCGGGAGACGACGAGCAGTACTTC
CASALAGDDEQYF
>-|TRBV19|TRBJ1-5|-
TGTGCCAGTAGTGGGGAGGGCCGTGGAGGTCAGCCCCAGCATTTT
CASSGEGRGGQPQHF
>-|TRBV4-2|TRBJ1-2|-
TGTACCAGCGCACCTCTTACGGCCGGGGGAGGAATGGACTATGGCTACACCTTC
CTSAPLTAGGGMDYGYTF
>TRBD1|TRBV11-3|TRBJ2-1|-
TGTGCCAGCAGCGGAGGACAGGGTCTGATCTACAATGAGCAGTTCTTC
CASSGGQGLIYNEQFF
>TRBD1|TRBV2|TRBJ1-1|-
TGTGCCAGCATGGGGGACAGGAACACTGAAGCTTTCTTT
CASMGDRNTEAFF
>-|TRBV7-9|TRBJ1-3|-
TGTGCCAGCACAGACAGGAGCAGAAACACCATATATTTT
CASTDRSRNTIYF
>TRBD1|TRBV5-4|TRBJ1-2|-
TGTGCCAGCAGCATACCCGGGACAGGGGGCTATGGCTACACCTTC
CASSIPGTGGYGYTF
>-|TRBV9|TRBJ1-4|once
TGTGCCAGCACCTCTTTTGGCACAGAGAATGAAAAACTGTTTTTT
CASTSFGTENEKLFF
>TRBD1|TRBV4-1|TRBJ1-2|-
TGCGCCAGCAGCCAGCCGGGACAGATTAACTATGGCTACACCTTC
CASSQPGQINYGYTF
>TRBD1|TRBV2|TRBJ1-1|-
TGTGCCAGCAGGAACAGGGGGTCGGACACTGAAGCTTTCTTT
CASRNRGSDTEAFF
>TRBD1|TRBV7-8|TRBJ2-7|-
TGTGCCAGCAGCCGGGACAGAGACTACGAGCAGTACTTC
CASSRDRDYEQYF
>-|TRBV4-1|TRBJ2-1|-
TGCGCCAGCAGCCAAACAGGGTACAATGAGCAGTTCTTC
CASSQTGYNEQFF
>TRBD1|TRBV5-5|TRBJ1-2|-
TGTGCCAGCAGCTCGTTCCAGGGGGCCGACTATGGCTACACCTTC
CASSSFQGADYGYTF
>TRBD2|TRBV6-5|TRBJ2-2|-
TGTGCCAGTTCTTTGCGGGAGGGGAACACCGGGGAGCTGTTTTTT
CASSLREGNTGELFF
>-|TRBV27|TRBJ2-1|-
TGTGCCAGCAGCCCCTCCCAGGTACTCTCCTACAATGAGCAGTTCTTC
CASSPSQVLSYNEQFF
>-|TRBV19|TRBJ1-1|-
TGTGCCAGTAGCCCGCCTTGGGGGAGGGCTGAAGCTTTCTTT
CASSPPWGRAEAFF
>-|TRBV4-1|TRBJ1-3|-
TGCGCCAGCAGCCAAGCCCCGGCCCGGGGTTATTTT
CASSQAPARGYF
>-|TRBV13|TRBJ1-2|-
TGTGCCAGCAGCTTAGGAGGGGTTAACTATGGCTACACCTTC
CASSLGGVNYGYTF
>-|TRBV27|TRBJ2-7|few
TGTGCCAGCAGTTCCGTAGGAGGGGGGGACTACGAGCAGTACTTC
CASSSVGGGDYEQYF
>-|TRBV6-4|TRBJ2-1|once
TGTGCCAGCAGTGAGCTTCCGGGTCTAGCAATTCCTGAGCAGTTCTTC
CASSELPGLAIPEQFF
>TRBD1|TRBV19|TRBJ1-5|-
TGTGCCAGTAGTATTGGACAGGTCAGCAATCAGCCCCAGCATTTT
CASSIGQVSNQPQHF
>-|TRBV6-6|TRBJ1-4|-
TGTGCCAGCAGTTACCAGCAGCTTGGAGGCAATGAAAAACTGTTTTTT
CASSYQQLGGNEKLFF
>TRBD1|TRBV19|TRBJ2-7|-
TGTGCCAGTAGTATGGGGACAGCACCCCCGAGCTCCTACGAGCAGTACTTC
CASSMGTAPPSSYEQYF
>TRBD1|TRBV24-1|TRBJ1-1|-
TGTGCCACCGAAGGGACAGGGGAAGAAGCTTTCTTT
CATEGTGEEAFF
>-|TRBV5-1|TRBJ2-3|once
TGCGCCAGCAGCCAAGGCGAGCGAGATACGCAGTATTTT
CASSQGERDTQYF